This T cell receptor beta chain emerged from a study of cytomegalovirus exposure and HLA in healthy donors. Study-level information: In an early release, HLA-typed donors contributed 77 million or so unique TCR sequences. Regarding the study as a whole: A later analysis found TCR association rates differed by HLA locus, highest for DRB1 and lowest for HLA-C. In an earlier analysis, most TCR beta V segments were productive about 87% or about 30% of the time.

This clone was detected once. Its matching antigen is unknown. PCR was performed using 60 Vbeta and 13 Jbeta primers. Per the original data handling: Among the unique TCR beta chains that a later analysis counted, around 72 million in all, roughly 11 million were shared. Sequencing used immunoSEQ multiplex PCR; TCRdb keeps in-frame clones, though not all of them. V, J and clone size are those of that table, while D and trimming were read from the DNA. The sample has some 270,000 clones; about 90% are singletons. This clonotype was obtained from a girl aged 2 to 10 in good health and CMV-seronegative. Sequencing input: PBMCs.

The CDR3 coding sequence is TGCAGCGTTGGACGGGACAGGAAGGACTATGGCTACACCTTC. Protein product: CSVGRDRKDYGYTF. The chain links TRBV29-1 to TRBJ1-2, with 8 bases that match TRBD1. The germline gives CDR1 SQVTM, CDR2 ANQGSEA. The V gene end was trimmed by 4 bases and the J gene end by 3 bases; junction bases not matched to a gene: 7. The CDR3 loop spans 14 amino acids.